The sequence of this T cell receptor beta chain was determined in a study of T cell responses to AZD1222 COVID-19 vaccine. Some clones are missing from TCRdb's copy, which holds only in-frame ones; the method was immunoSEQ multiplex PCR. The sample lists roughly 190,000 clones, more than 85% seen once, with 3.4% in the top ten. The CDR3 length is 14 residues. The trim removed 7 bases at V and 4 bases at J, leaving 5 bases unmatched. The V gene's germline CDR1 is SNHLY and CDR2 FYNNEI. Turning to this clone: Its specificity is unknown.

Overall study results and limits: Donors in the cohort were predominantly white British and more often female, and clonal diversity was possibly underestimated. Nearly half of spike-specific TCRs reportedly go after variant regions that carry no mutations.

Specimen: peripheral blood, collected 28 days after the second AZD1222 dose. The TCR was taken from an adult who received the AZD1222 COVID-19 vaccine. V gene TRBV2 combines with J gene TRBJ1-5; 9 bases line up with TRBD1. CDR3 residues: CASTRQGVNQPQHF. The CDR3 DNA follows: TGTGCCAGCACTAGACAGGGGGTAAATCAGCCCCAGCATTTT.